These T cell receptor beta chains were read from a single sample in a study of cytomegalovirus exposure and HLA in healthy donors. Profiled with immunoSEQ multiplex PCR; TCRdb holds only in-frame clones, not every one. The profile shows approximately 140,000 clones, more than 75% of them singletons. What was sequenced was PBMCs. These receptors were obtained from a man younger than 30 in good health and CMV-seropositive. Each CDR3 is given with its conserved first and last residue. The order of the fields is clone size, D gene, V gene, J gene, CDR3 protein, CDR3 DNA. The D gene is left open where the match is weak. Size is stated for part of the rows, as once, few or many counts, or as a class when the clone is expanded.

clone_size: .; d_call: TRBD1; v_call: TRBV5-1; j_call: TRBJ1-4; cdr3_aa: CASSLDRVNEKLFF; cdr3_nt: TGCGCCAGCAGCCTAGACAGGGTTAATGAAAAACTGTTTTTT
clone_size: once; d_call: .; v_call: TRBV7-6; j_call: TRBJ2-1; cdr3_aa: CASSLGQGGYNEQFF; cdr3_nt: TGTGCCAGCAGCTTAGGCCAGGGAGGATACAATGAGCAGTTCTTC
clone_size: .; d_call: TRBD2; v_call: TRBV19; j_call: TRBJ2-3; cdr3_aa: CASRRGLAGLDTQYF; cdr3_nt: TGTGCCAGTCGAAGGGGACTAGCGGGGTTAGATACGCAGTATTTT
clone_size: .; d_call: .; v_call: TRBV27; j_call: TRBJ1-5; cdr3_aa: CASRGGFNSNQPQHF; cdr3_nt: TGTGCCAGCCGGGGAGGGTTTAATAGCAATCAGCCCCAGCATTTT
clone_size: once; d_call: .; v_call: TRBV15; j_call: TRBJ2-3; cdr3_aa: CATSRDSGTDTQYF; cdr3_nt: TGTGCCACCAGCAGAGACTCGGGCACAGATACGCAGTATTTT
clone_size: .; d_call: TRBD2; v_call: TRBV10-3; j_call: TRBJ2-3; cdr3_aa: CAISDSSGRDTQYF; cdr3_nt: TGTGCCATCAGTGATTCTAGCGGGAGAGATACGCAGTATTTT
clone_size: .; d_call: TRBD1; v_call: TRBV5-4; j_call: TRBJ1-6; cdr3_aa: CASSRDRYSSYNSPLHF; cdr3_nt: TGTGCCAGCAGCCGGGACAGATACTCCTCCTATAATTCACCCCTCCACTTT
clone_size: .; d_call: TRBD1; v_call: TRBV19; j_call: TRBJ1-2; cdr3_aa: CASLRRGGGGIYGYTF; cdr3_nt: TGTGCCAGCCTGAGGAGAGGTGGAGGGGGCATCTATGGCTACACCTTC
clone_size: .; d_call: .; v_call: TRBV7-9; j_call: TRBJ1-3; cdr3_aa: CASRKTMDRGSGNTIYF; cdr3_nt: TGTGCCAGCAGGAAAACCATGGATCGGGGGTCTGGAAACACCATATATTTT
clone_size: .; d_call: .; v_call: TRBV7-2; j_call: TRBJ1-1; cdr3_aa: CASSSFRNTEAFF; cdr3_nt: TGTGCCAGCAGCTCATTCAGAAACACTGAAGCTTTCTTT
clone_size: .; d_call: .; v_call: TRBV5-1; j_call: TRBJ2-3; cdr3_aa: CASSLVPRTPGRSTDTQYF; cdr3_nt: TGCGCCAGCAGCTTGGTCCCTCGGACACCCGGACGTAGCACAGATACGCAGTATTTT
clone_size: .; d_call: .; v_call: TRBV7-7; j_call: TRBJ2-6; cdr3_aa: CASSPSELRRSGANVLTF; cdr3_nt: TGTGCCAGCAGCCCCTCGGAGCTTAGGAGGTCTGGGGCCAACGTCCTGACTTTC
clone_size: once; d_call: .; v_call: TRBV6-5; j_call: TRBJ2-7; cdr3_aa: CASCTGYDEQYF; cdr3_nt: TGTGCCAGCTGTACAGGGTATGACGAGCAGTACTTC
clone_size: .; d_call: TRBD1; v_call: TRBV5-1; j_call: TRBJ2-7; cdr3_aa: CASSASETGSYEQYF; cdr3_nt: TGCGCCAGCAGCGCATCCGAGACAGGGTCCTACGAGCAGTACTTC
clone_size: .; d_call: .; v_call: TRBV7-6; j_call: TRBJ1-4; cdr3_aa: CASSLAGLSNEKLFF; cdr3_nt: TGTGCCAGCAGCTTAGCGGGACTAAGTAATGAAAAACTGTTTTTT
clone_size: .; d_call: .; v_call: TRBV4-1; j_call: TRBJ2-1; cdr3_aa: CASSQVGGGEQFF; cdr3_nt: TGCGCCAGCAGCCAGGTCGGAGGTGGTGAGCAGTTCTTC
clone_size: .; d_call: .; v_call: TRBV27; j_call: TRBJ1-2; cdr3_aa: CASRKPGVAYGYTF; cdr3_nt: TGTGCCAGCAGAAAGCCGGGGGTGGCCTATGGCTACACCTTC
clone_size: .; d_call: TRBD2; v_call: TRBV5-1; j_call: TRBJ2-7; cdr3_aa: CASSKTSGTAYEQYF; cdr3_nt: TGCGCCAGCAGCAAGACTAGCGGGACAGCCTACGAGCAGTACTTC
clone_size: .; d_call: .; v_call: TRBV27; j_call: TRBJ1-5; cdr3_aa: CASSAERGMNQPQHF; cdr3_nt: TGTGCCAGCAGTGCGGAACGGGGTATGAATCAGCCCCAGCATTTT
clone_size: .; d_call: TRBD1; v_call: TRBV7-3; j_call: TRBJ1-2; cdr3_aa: CASSPSTGGNYGYTF; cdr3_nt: TGTGCCAGCAGCCCCTCGACAGGGGGTAACTATGGCTACACCTTC
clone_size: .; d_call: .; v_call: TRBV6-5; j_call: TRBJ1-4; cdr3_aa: CASRPTGTNEKLFF; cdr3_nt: TGTGCCAGCAGACCTACAGGGACTAATGAAAAACTGTTTTTT
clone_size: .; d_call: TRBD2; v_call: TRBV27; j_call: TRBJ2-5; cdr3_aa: CASSPTTRLAGGRETQYF; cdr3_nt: TGTGCCAGCAGTCCCACCACCAGACTAGCGGGGGGGCGTGAGACCCAGTACTTC
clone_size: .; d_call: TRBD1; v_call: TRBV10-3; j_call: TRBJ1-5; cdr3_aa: CAISDIPDGTENNQPQHF; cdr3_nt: TGTGCCATCAGTGATATACCGGATGGGACAGAAAACAATCAGCCCCAGCATTTT
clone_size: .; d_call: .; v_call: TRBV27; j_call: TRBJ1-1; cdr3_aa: CASRQGIGTEAFF; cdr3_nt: TGTGCCAGCAGGCAGGGTATCGGCACTGAAGCTTTCTTT
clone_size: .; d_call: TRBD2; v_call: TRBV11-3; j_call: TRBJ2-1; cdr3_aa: CASSLALGLAGINEQFF; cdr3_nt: TGTGCCAGCAGCCTGGCCCTTGGACTAGCGGGAATCAATGAGCAGTTCTTC
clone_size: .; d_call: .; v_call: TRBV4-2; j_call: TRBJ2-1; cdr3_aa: CASSQDHPGLPVPYNEQFF; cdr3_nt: TGTGCCAGCAGCCAAGATCACCCGGGACTCCCCGTCCCCTACAATGAGCAGTTCTTC
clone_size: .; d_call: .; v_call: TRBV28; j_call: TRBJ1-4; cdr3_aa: CASSLPGRAAEKLFF; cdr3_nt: TGTGCCAGCAGTTTACCAGGGAGGGCGGCGGAAAAACTGTTTTTT
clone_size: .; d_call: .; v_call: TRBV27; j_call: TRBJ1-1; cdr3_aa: CASSLPGGTEAFF; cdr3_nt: TGTGCCAGCAGTTTACCGGGAGGCACTGAAGCTTTCTTT
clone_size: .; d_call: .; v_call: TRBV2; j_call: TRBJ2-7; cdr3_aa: CASSPEGRGSRSYEQYF; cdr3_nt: TGTGCCAGCAGCCCAGAGGGCAGGGGATCACGCTCCTACGAGCAGTACTTC
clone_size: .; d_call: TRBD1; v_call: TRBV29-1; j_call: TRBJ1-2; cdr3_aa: CSVEVPHGRGQQDGYTF; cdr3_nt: TGCAGCGTTGAGGTCCCCCATGGCAGGGGGCAACAAGATGGCTACACCTTC
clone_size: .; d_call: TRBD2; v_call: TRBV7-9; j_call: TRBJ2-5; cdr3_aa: CASSPRTTGGETQYF; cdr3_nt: TGTGCCAGCAGCCCGCGAACAACGGGAGGAGAGACCCAGTACTTC
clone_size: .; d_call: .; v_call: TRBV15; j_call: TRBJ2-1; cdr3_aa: CATSPPGEDEQFF; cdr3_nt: TGTGCCACCAGCCCTCCGGGAGAGGATGAGCAGTTCTTC
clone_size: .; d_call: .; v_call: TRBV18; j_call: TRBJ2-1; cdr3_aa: CASSPLVSAGQFF; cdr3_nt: TGTGCCAGCTCACCATTGGTCTCGGCGGGGCAGTTCTTC
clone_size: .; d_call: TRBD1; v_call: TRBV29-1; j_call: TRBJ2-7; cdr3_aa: CSVERTGGGYEQYF; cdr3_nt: TGCAGCGTTGAAAGGACAGGGGGCGGGTACGAGCAGTACTTC
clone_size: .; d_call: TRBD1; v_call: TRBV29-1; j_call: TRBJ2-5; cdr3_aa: CSVEGTGGRETQYF; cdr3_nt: TGCAGCGTTGAGGGGACAGGGGGTCGAGAGACCCAGTACTTC
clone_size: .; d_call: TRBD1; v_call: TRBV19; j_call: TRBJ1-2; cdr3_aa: CASSTHEAGGFFVGGYTF; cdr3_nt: TGTGCCAGTAGTACCCATGAGGCAGGGGGCTTTTTCGTTGGTGGCTACACCTTC
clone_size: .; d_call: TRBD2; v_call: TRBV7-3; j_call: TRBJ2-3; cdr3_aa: CASSLTPTSGGDTQYF; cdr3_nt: TGTGCCAGCAGCTTAACCCCGACTAGCGGGGGAGATACGCAGTATTTT
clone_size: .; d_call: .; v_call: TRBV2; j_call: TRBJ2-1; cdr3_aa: CASSGEFF; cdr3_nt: TGTGCCAGCAGTGGCGAGTTCTTC
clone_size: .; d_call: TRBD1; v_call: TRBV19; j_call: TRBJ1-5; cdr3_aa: CASTTGGLSNQPQHF; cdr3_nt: TGTGCCAGTACGACAGGGGGTCTGAGCAATCAGCCCCAGCATTTT
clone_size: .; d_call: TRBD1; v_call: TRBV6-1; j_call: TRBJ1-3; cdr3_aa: CASRGQNSGNTIYF; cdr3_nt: TGTGCCAGCAGGGGACAGAACTCTGGAAACACCATATATTTT
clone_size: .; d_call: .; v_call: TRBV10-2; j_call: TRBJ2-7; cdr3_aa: CASRAPSEYEQYF; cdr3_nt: TGCGCCAGCAGGGCCCCTTCGGAGTACGAGCAGTACTTC
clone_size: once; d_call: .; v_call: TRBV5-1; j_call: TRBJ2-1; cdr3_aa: CASSLGSAGNNEQFF; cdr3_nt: TGCGCCAGCAGCTTGGGGTCGGCGGGCAACAATGAGCAGTTCTTC
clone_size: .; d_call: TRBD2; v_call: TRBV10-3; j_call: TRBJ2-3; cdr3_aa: CAISVSGRARTQYF; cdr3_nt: TGTGCCATCAGTGTCAGCGGGAGGGCCCGTACGCAGTATTTT
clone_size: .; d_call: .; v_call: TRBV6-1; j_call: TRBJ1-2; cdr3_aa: CASLGARAYGYTF; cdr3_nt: TGTGCCAGCCTAGGGGCCAGGGCCTATGGCTACACCTTC
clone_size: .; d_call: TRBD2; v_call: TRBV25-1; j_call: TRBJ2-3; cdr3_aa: CASSPLGGTDTQYF; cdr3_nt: TGTGCCAGCAGTCCCCTGGGGGGGACAGATACGCAGTATTTT
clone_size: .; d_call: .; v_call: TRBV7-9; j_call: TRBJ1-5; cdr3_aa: CASSLAAGDQPQHF; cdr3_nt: TGTGCCAGCAGCTTAGCGGCGGGGGATCAGCCCCAGCATTTT